The TCR beta chain under discussion was sequenced for a study of blood T cell repertoires in COVID-19. TCRdb's table, derived via immunoSEQ multiplex PCR, lists solely in-frame clones and lacks some. The profile shows over 50,000 clones, around 90% of them singletons. Germline V lookup: CDR1 LNHDA, CDR2 SQIVND (reference sequence). The V and J ends lost 1 base and 2 bases respectively, with 11 bases between them. The CDR3 consists of 15 residues. The sequenced sample consisted of peripheral blood. The V call is TRBV19, the J call TRBJ2-5; D unclear. The origin of this receptor is a man in his forties or fifties with active COVID-19. This CDR3 reads CASSIGKQRQETQYF. As DNA, the CDR3 is TGTGCCAGTAGTATAGGAAAACAGAGACAAGAGACCCAGTACTTC. The full variable domain, rest sourced from reference TRBV19 and TRBJ2-5, is DGGITQSPKYLFRKEGQNVTLSCEQNLNHDAMYWYRQDPGQGLRLIYYSQIVNDFQKGDIAEGYSVSREKKESFPLTVTSAQKNPTAFYLCASSIGKQRQETQYFGPGTRLLVL.